This T cell receptor (beta chain) was recovered during a study of glioma-infiltrating T cells after dendritic cell vaccination. Looking at the study overall: Three intradermal dendritic cell vaccine injections were given every two weeks. Study-wide findings and caveats: Survival was not directly related to TCR clonality in these patients.

Remarks on this clone: Its antigen is not identified.

Germline V lookup: CDR1 SGDLS, CDR2 YYNGEE. There are 15 residues in the CDR3. Trimming left V 3 bases short and J 3 bases short, with 15 bases between. Amplification used 60 V beta primers and 13 J beta primers. Sequencing was performed with immunoSEQ multiplex PCR; in TCRdb, only in-frame clones are kept and a portion is missing. The sample includes approximately 110,000 clones, about 90% of them seen just once. Time point of the sample: after dendritic cell vaccination, including at tumor progression/relapse. The chain is built from TRBV9 and TRBJ1-1, with D unresolved. The specimen comprised blood, sampled after dendritic cell vaccination. This receptor was identified in a human donor with glioblastoma. The CDR3 protein is CASSEGGGFDTEAFF. CDR3 coding DNA: TGTGCCAGCAGCGAGGGAGGAGGATTTGACACTGAAGCTTTCTTT.